A selection of T cell receptor beta chains follows, all from one sample in a study of blood T cell repertoires in COVID-19. TCRdb keeps only in-frame clones here, not all; method: immunoSEQ multiplex PCR. This sample carries under 250,000 clones, approximately 84% of them seen once, and the ten largest clones take about 2.9%. Sequenced: peripheral blood. These receptors were taken from a woman aged 25 to 39 who had recovered from COVID-19. CDR3s include the opening cysteine and the closing phenylalanine or tryptophan.

V | CDR3
TRBV27 | CASSLRTGSYGYTF
TRBV7-7 | CASSIGTANEQFF
TRBV6-2/TRBV6-3 | CASSYGGGLAQYF
TRBV25-1 | CASSENGDRGSYEQYF
TRBV29-1 | CSFLDRGGQGGYGYTF
TRBV2 | CASSEAPGDGYTF
TRBV13 | CASSAVSGYEQYF
TRBV5-1 | CASSLGDRGGLNTEAFF
TRBV30 | CAWSGLTDEKLFF
TRBV4-1 | CASSQGQYNEKLFF
TRBV2 | CASSAVAGVYNEQFF
TRBV20-1 | CSASRLAGDTGELFF
TRBV24-1 | CATSEGDTYGYTF
TRBV19 | CASSIDPSGGVGTDTQYF
TRBV7-7 | CASSLPGENTIYF
TRBV11-2 | CASSLRQGDAEAFF